This T cell receptor beta chain was sequenced in a study of CD8+ T cells in alopecia areata. Study-level background: Graft recipients were approximately 6-11-week-old female C3H/HeJ mice, and donor skin originated from approximately 6-13-month-old C3H/HeJ mice with spontaneous alopecia.

The V gene's germline CDR1 is NSQYPW and CDR2 LRSPGD (reference sequence). Between the trimmed V and J ends, which lost 0 bases and 2 bases, there was a span of 5 bases. This CDR3 is built from 13 residues. The sample holds a few counts of this clone. Its antigen is not identified. The gene symbols are mouse symbols. With the read ending 4 residues before the CDR3 end, the germline J gene is used to fill in that end. The same CDR3 can be traced to other DNA sequences in this sample. Study-level findings and limits: Clonality in lesional scalp, especially alopecia totalis/universalis, exceeded that of normal scalp.

RNA extraction was followed by reverse transcription into cDNA, which acted as the sequencing template. Only in-frame clones appear in the TCRdb table, and some are missing; sequencing was by immunoSEQ multiplex PCR. The profile covers around 290,000 clones, none occurring a single time. Markers used for sorting pooled cutaneous lymph node cells were CD4, CD8alpha, NKG2D, NKG2ACE and others. V gene TRBV1 combines with J gene TRBJ2-7; D perhaps matches TRBD1 (5 bases). The specimen sequenced was CD4+ T cells sorted from a lymph node. The TCR sequence derives from a C3H/HeJ mouse with alopecia areata. As its MHC haplotype, the strain has H2-k. CDR3 DNA (partial): TGCACCTGCAGTGCAGAAGGGGCCTAT. It yields the protein CTCSAEGAY. The CDR3 in its entirety is CTCSAEGAYEQYF. Full variable domain (outside the CDR3, taken from reference TRBV1 and TRBJ2-7): VTLLEQNPRWRLVPRGQAVNLRCILKNSQYPWMSWYQQDLQKQLQWLFTLRSPGDKEVKSLPGADYLATRVTDTELRLQVANMSQGRTLYCTCSAEGAYEQYFGPGTRLTVL.